This TCR beta chain was recorded in a study of T cell responses to AZD1222 COVID-19 vaccine. General study points: AZD1222 recipients seropositive at baseline numbered only six or seven.

V was pared by 6 bases and J by 3 bases, with 3 bases of the junction left unmatched. The CDR3 has 14 residues. Per the germline V gene, CDR1 is LNHDA and CDR2 is SQIVND (reference sequence). Measured with immunoSEQ multiplex PCR; TCRdb has only the in-frame clones, and not every one. The table shows about 46,000 clones, with roughly 90% occurring only once. In regard to this clone: Its antigen is still unknown.

V is TRBV19 and J is TRBJ1-3; 9 bases map to TRBD1. The specimen was peripheral blood, collected 28 days after the second AZD1222 dose. The receptor's source is an adult who received the AZD1222 COVID-19 vaccine. The CDR3 loop is CASRRTGDGNTIYF. CDR3 DNA: TGTGCCAGTAGACGGACAGGGGATGGAAACACCATATATTTT.